A single sample is the source of the 29 T cell receptor beta chains below, sequenced in a study of blood T cell repertoires in COVID-19. The method was immunoSEQ multiplex PCR; TCRdb's version includes in-frame clones alone and lacks a portion of them. In the table there are over 65,000 clones, 75% to 85% of which are singletons. The sequencing sample was made of peripheral blood. The receptors here all came from a man aged 55 to 70 with COVID-19, enrolled during active disease.

This chain links TRBV3-1 (or the pseudogene TRBV3-2) with TRBJ2-5, with TRBD2 matching 9 bases. The length of the CDR3 is 17 residues. From germline, CDR1 is LGHDT and CDR2 YNNKEL (reference sequence). The trim removed 1 base at V and 3 bases at J, leaving 9 bases unmatched. CDR3: CASSQGLGVAGEETQYF. In DNA, the CDR3 is TGTGCCAGCAGCCAAGGCCTCGGGGTAGCGGGAGAAGAGACCCAGTACTTC.

The V gene is TRBV6-5, the J gene TRBJ2-2, with 10 bases identical to TRBD2. Germline CDR1 reads MNHEY; CDR2 reads SVGAGI. The CDR3 loop spans 15 amino acids. J lost 1 base, V lost 6 bases, and 2 bases had no gene match. The CDR3 loop reads CASRVAGGNTGELFF. The CDR3 coding sequence is TGTGCCAGCAGGGTAGCGGGAGGGAACACCGGGGAGCTGTTTTTT.

This chain uses TRBV5-4 with TRBJ2-1; 9 nucleotides agree with TRBD2. The CDR3 totals 17 residues. CDR1 is SGHNT and CDR2 is YYREEE in the germline V gene (reference sequence). Losses at the gene ends were 0 bases for V and 3 bases for J; bases not matched to a gene: 7. The CDR3 region has the DNA TGTGCCAGCAGCTTGGGTAGCGGGGGCACCATCTACAATGAGCAGTTCTTC. This gives the protein CASSLGSGGTIYNEQFF.

The chain uses TRBV29-1 and TRBJ2-3; possibly TRBD1 for D (6 bases). The CDR3 is made up of 14 amino acids. Deletions cut 7 bases from V and 4 bases from J, with 18 bases between. Germline values: CDR1 SQVTM, CDR2 ANQGSEA. CDR3 residues: CSAKSQGMSDTQYF. As DNA, the CDR3 is TGCAGCGCCAAATCCCAGGGGATGTCAGATACGCAGTATTTT.

The rearrangement links TRBV2 to TRBJ2-4, with D possibly TRBD1 on 5 matching bases. Germline V gene lookup returns CDR1 SNHLY and CDR2 FYNNEI. Deletions cut 6 bases from V and 7 bases from J, with 19 bases between. The CDR3 runs to 15 residues. Here the CDR3 reads CASSPGQSHNNIQYF. The CDR3 nucleotides read TGTGCCAGCAGCCCAGGACAATCCCATAACAACATTCAGTACTTC.

The chain recombines TRBV19 with TRBJ2-7; 8 bases line up with TRBD1. CDR3 size: 15 residues. With 2 bases clipped from V and 3 bases from J, the junction kept 6 bases outside the gene matches. Germline lookup yields CDR1 LNHDA and CDR2 SQIVND (reference sequence). The CDR3 DNA is TGTGCCAGTAGTATACGGCTGGACAGGGACTACGAGCAGTACTTC. Its protein product is CASSIRLDRDYEQYF. Combining the CDR3 with reference TRBV19 and TRBJ2-7 gives the whole variable domain DGGITQSPKYLFRKEGQNVTLSCEQNLNHDAMYWYRQDPGQGLRLIYYSQIVNDFQKGDIAEGYSVSREKKESFPLTVTSAQKNPTAFYLCASSIRLDRDYEQYFGPGTRLTVT.

V is TRBV19 and J is TRBJ1-2; 7 nucleotides agree with TRBD1. V trimming: 5 bases; J trimming: 7 bases; junction bases outside the gene matches: 13. CDR3 length equals 15 residues. Germline V gene lookup returns CDR1 LNHDA and CDR2 SQIVND (reference sequence). The CDR3 region is CASSPTLDRAGGYTF. The DNA of the CDR3 is TGTGCCAGTAGTCCCACGCTCGACAGGGCCGGTGGCTACACCTTC.

This sequence joins TRBV6-1 and TRBJ1-1, with D unclear. Trimming pared 6 bases from V and 4 bases from J, leaving 18 bases between. Germline V gives CDR1 MNHNS, CDR2 SASEGT. This CDR3 comprises 15 residues. The CDR3 DNA reads TGTGCCAGCAGCTACACACAGCAGGCTTTCACTGAAGCTTTCTTT. It encodes CASSYTQQAFTEAFF.

The V gene is TRBV5-4, the J gene TRBJ2-2; a possible D gene is TRBD1 (6 bases). The germline V gene has CDR1 SGHNT and CDR2 YYREEE (reference sequence). With 4 bases removed from V and 2 bases from J, the gap between germline ends came to 12 bases. The CDR3 is 15 residues long. The CDR3 sequence: CASSPGTYNTGELFF. CDR3 coding DNA: TGTGCCAGCAGCCCGGGGACATATAACACCGGGGAGCTGTTTTTT.

The chain employs TRBV5-1 and TRBJ1-2, with unresolved D. Germline V lookup: CDR1 SGHRS, CDR2 YFSETQ. CDR3 size: 13 residues. V lost 0 bases, J lost 3 bases, and 6 bases lay in between. The CDR3 DNA is TGCGCCAGCAGCTTGGAAAACTACTATGGCTACACCTTC. It encodes CASSLENYYGYTF.

The table lists this clone with a count of one. The chain links TRBV15 to TRBJ2-1; D might be TRBD1 (5 bases). The germline V and J ends were trimmed by 0 bases and 9 bases, with 15 bases remaining between them. Germline-derived CDR1 and CDR2 are LNHNV and YYDKDF (reference sequence). The CDR3 has 15 amino acids. The DNA of the CDR3 is TGTGCCACCAGCAGAGATCGGTTGGGGCTTGGTGAGCAGTTCTTC. This sequence encodes CATSRDRLGLGEQFF.

The count of this clone is one. The chain carries TRBV5-8 and TRBJ2-3; TRBD2 aligns across 12 bases. V was pared by 4 bases and J by 2 bases, with 5 bases of the junction left unmatched. The CDR3 loop spans 16 amino acids. Germline CDR1 SGHTS, CDR2 YDEGEE. The DNA of the CDR3 is TGTGCCAGCAGCCGGACTAGCGGGACGTTCACAGATACGCAGTATTTT. Translated: CASSRTSGTFTDTQYF. Full variable domain (outside the CDR3, taken from reference TRBV5-8 and TRBJ2-3): EAGVTQSPTHLIKTRGQQATLRCSPISGHTSVYWYQQALGLGLQFLLWYDEGEERNRGNFPPRFSGRQFPNYSSELNVNALELEDSALYLCASSRTSGTFTDTQYFGPGTRLTVL.

The chain recombines TRBV25-1 with TRBJ1-2; perhaps TRBD1 as D (5 bases). V lost 5 bases, J lost 2 bases, and 6 bases lay in between. The CDR3 totals 12 residues. Germline values: CDR1 MGHDK, CDR2 SYGVNS. Here the CDR3 DNA reads TGTGCCAGCAGTCGACAGAACTATGGCTACACCTTC. It codes for CASSRQNYGYTF.

The rearrangement joins TRBV7-9 to TRBJ2-3; possibly TRBD2 for D (5 bases). CDR3 length equals 15 residues. The V and J ends lost 5 bases and 1 base respectively, with 13 bases between them. Germline CDR1 reads SEHNR; CDR2 reads FQNEAQ (reference sequence). The chain's CDR3 is CASSGRGSGTDTQYF. The CDR3 DNA follows: TGTGCCAGCAGCGGACGGGGATCGGGCACAGATACGCAGTATTTT.

This rearrangement joins TRBV18 to TRBJ1-3; possibly TRBD1 for D (6 bases). The CDR3 has 17 amino acids. V was clipped by 1 base and J by 0 bases, with 13 bases between them. CDR1 is KGHSH, CDR2 LQKENI, per germline. The CDR3 region is CASSPRYREGSGNTIYF. The CDR3 DNA reads TGTGCCAGCTCACCACGGTACAGGGAGGGCTCTGGAAACACCATATATTTT.

This clone was observed a few times. The chain employs TRBV3-1 (or the pseudogene TRBV3-2) and TRBJ2-3; D is perhaps TRBD1 (6 bases). The CDR3 extends over 12 amino acids. The V gene lost 8 bases and the J gene lost 5 bases, with 11 bases spanning the gap. The V gene's germline CDR1 is LGHDT and CDR2 YNNKEL (reference sequence). CDR3 residues: CASLGAGDTQYF. CDR3 sequence (DNA): TGTGCCAGCCTGGGGGCGGGAGATACGCAGTATTTT.

The rearrangement links TRBV6-4 to TRBJ2-1; D is uncertain. CDR1 is MRHNA and CDR2 is SNTAGT in the germline V gene. CDR3 size: 14 residues. Deletions cut 1 base from V and 9 bases from J, with 13 bases between. CDR3 sequence reads: CASSDLPSMSEQFF. As DNA, the CDR3 is TGTGCCAGCAGTGACTTACCATCTATGAGTGAGCAGTTCTTC.

This rearrangement joins TRBV7-3 to TRBJ2-2; unclear D gene. The CDR3 sequence is 13 residues long. The germline V gene has CDR1 SGHTA and CDR2 FQGTGA. Trimming removed 5 bases from V and 1 base from J, with 5 bases in between. The CDR3 sequence is CASSPGNTGELFF. Written as DNA, the CDR3 is TGTGCCAGCAGCCCCGGGAACACCGGGGAGCTGTTTTTT.

This clone showed up just once. The chain combines TRBV16 with TRBJ1-2; TRBD1 is a possible D gene (5 bases). V was shortened by 2 bases and J by 2 bases, with 12 bases between the two germline ends. Germline V gene lookup returns CDR1 KGHSY and CDR2 FQNENV. The length of the CDR3 is 15 residues. In DNA form, the CDR3 reads TGTGCCAGCAGCCAAATTAGGGGTGGAAACTATGGCTACACCTTC. It is translated as CASSQIRGGNYGYTF.

The chain links TRBV7-9 to TRBJ1-2; no clear D. V lost 3 bases, J lost 0 bases, and 14 bases lay in between. The germline V gene encodes CDR1 SEHNR and CDR2 FQNEAQ (reference sequence). There are 16 residues in the CDR3. This chain's CDR3 is CASSFEQIGANYGYTF. CDR3 coding DNA: TGTGCCAGCAGCTTTGAGCAGATTGGAGCTAACTATGGCTACACCTTC.

V gene TRBV6-6 combines with J gene TRBJ1-6; 9 nucleotides align to TRBD1. This CDR3 spans 14 amino acids. Trimming took 5 bases from V and 7 from J; bases not matched to a gene: 3. Germline V CDR1 and CDR2: MNHNY, SVGAGI (reference sequence). The CDR3 DNA follows: TGTGCCAGCAGTGGGGACAGGGAAAATTCACCCCTCCACTTT. Its translation is CASSGDRENSPLHF.

This rearrangement joins TRBV6-1 to TRBJ2-7, with D uncertain. The V gene's germline CDR1 is MNHNS and CDR2 SASEGT. CDR3 length equals 13 residues. V was trimmed by 3 bases and J by 6 bases, leaving 12 bases between them. CDR3 loop: CASSDPTRSEQYF. In DNA, the CDR3 is TGTGCCAGCAGTGACCCGACACGTTCCGAGCAGTACTTC.

V usage is TRBV6-1 and J usage is TRBJ2-7; possible D gene TRBD1, 6 bases. V was trimmed by 4 bases and J by 3 bases, leaving 19 bases between them. This CDR3 contains 16 residues. Germline V gene sequence: CDR1 MNHNS, CDR2 SASEGT. In DNA form, the CDR3 reads TGTGCCAGCAGTGGGGTCGGCGGAGGACAGTTCTACGAGCAGTACTTC. This encodes CASSGVGGGQFYEQYF.

The rearrangement uses TRBV11-2 and TRBJ1-2; no clear D. Germline V gene data show CDR1 as SGHAT and CDR2 as FQNNGV. The V end was cut by 0 bases, the J end by 7 bases, with 12 bases between. The CDR3 covers 14 residues. In DNA, the CDR3 is TGTGCCAGCAGCTTAGATCAAGGAGGGAGTGGCTACACCTTC. Translation gives CASSLDQGGSGYTF.

The CDR3 DNA is TGTGCCAGCGAAGAAGGGGGCCCAATGAACACTGAAGCTTTCTTT. This codes for CASEEGGPMNTEAFF. The chain couples TRBV5-6 to TRBJ1-1; 7 bases match TRBD1. CDR3 length equals 15 residues. Trimming at V came to 7 bases and at J to 0 bases, leaving 9 bases not matched to a gene. Germline V gene sequence: CDR1 SGHDT, CDR2 YYEEEE.

The J gene is TRBJ2-5, the V gene TRBV7-9; D unresolved. V was trimmed by 5 bases and J by 4 bases, leaving 5 bases between them. The CDR3 runs 11 residues. Germline loops: CDR1 SEHNR, CDR2 FQNEAQ (reference sequence). The CDR3 loop reads CASSPGETQYF. The DNA for the CDR3 is TGTGCCAGCAGCCCAGGAGAGACCCAGTACTTC.

Concerning this clone: This specimen includes other DNA sequences encoding the same CDR3. The chain combines TRBV5-5 with TRBJ2-3; 9 bases align to TRBD2. The ends lost 10 bases at V and 14 bases at J; junction bases unmatched: 26. Germline V gene sequence: CDR1 SGHKS, CDR2 YYEKEE (reference sequence). This CDR3 has 16 amino acids. CDR3 bases: TGTGCCCCCTGCTGGGGCGGGGGGGGGCGGGCCCTCCCTGGGTATTTT. Translated, it gives CAPCWGGGGRALPGYF.

The chain has TRBV18 and TRBJ1-1; TRBD1 aligns across 8 bases. Unmatched junction bases numbered 2, after V lost 2 bases and J lost 3 bases. CDR1 is KGHSH, CDR2 LQKENI, per germline. The CDR3 sequence is 14 residues long. The CDR3 loop is CASSPSGGHTEAFF. The CDR3 nucleotides read TGTGCCAGCTCACCATCAGGGGGCCACACTGAAGCTTTCTTT.

The J gene is TRBJ1-2, the V gene TRBV6-5; no reliable D call. The CDR3 consists of 14 residues. V lost 6 bases and J 1 base, leaving 12 bases between the germline ends. Germline CDR1 reads MNHEY; CDR2 reads SVGAGI. The CDR3 loop reads CASRVAGFNYGYTF. DNA of the CDR3: TGTGCCAGCAGGGTCGCAGGCTTTAACTATGGCTACACCTTC.